What follows are 31 T cell receptor beta chains derived from one specimen sequenced in a study of T cell responses to AZD1222 COVID-19 vaccine. The assay was immunoSEQ multiplex PCR, and TCRdb's table has in-frame clones only and misses some. The sample includes roughly 100,000 clones, around nine tenths of them seen just once. The sequenced sample was peripheral blood, obtained on day 0 of AZD1222 vaccination. The receptors derive from an adult in good health.

The count of this clone is one. This rearrangement joins TRBV25-1 to TRBJ1-1; D is possibly TRBD1 (5 bases). The CDR3 is 14 residues long. The germline V and J ends were trimmed by 0 bases and 7 bases, with 12 bases remaining between them. Germline V gene lookup returns CDR1 MGHDK and CDR2 SYGVNS. The CDR3 loop reads CASSEYWGESEAFF. Here the CDR3 DNA reads TGTGCCAGCAGTGAATACTGGGGCGAGAGTGAAGCTTTCTTT. Combining the CDR3 with reference TRBV25-1 and TRBJ1-1 gives the whole variable domain EADIYQTPRYLVIGTGKKITLECSQTMGHDKMYWYQQDPGMELHLIHYSYGVNSTEKGDLSSESTVSRIRTEHFPLTLESARPSHTSQYLCASSEYWGESEAFFGQGTRLTVV.

The chain carries TRBV11-3 and TRBJ2-1; 12 positions match TRBD2. Germline values: CDR1 SGHNT, CDR2 YENEEA. The CDR3 consists of 17 residues. J was trimmed by 10 bases and V by 4 bases; bases with no gene match: 14. In nucleotides, the CDR3 is TGTGCCAGCAGCTCCGGGACTAGCGGGTTCGCAAACCAGGAGCAGTTCTTC. It is translated as CASSSGTSGFANQEQFF.

The chain recombines TRBV9 with TRBJ2-3, with D uncertain. Germline values: CDR1 SGDLS, CDR2 YYNGEE. V lost 3 bases, J lost 2 bases, and 4 bases lay in between. The CDR3 has 12 residues. The DNA of the CDR3 is TGTGCCAGCAGCGAAGACACAGATACGCAGTATTTT. Its protein is CASSEDTDTQYF.

V usage is TRBV6-1 and J usage is TRBJ1-1, with a tentative D call TRBD1 (5 bases). Germline values: CDR1 MNHNS, CDR2 SASEGT. The CDR3 is 15 amino acids. Trimming shortened V by 1 base and J by 7 bases, and 16 bases separated the two germline ends. The CDR3 here is CASSEGAGSYGEAFF. In DNA, the CDR3 is TGTGCCAGCAGTGAAGGAGCAGGGAGTTACGGTGAAGCTTTCTTT.

The gene calls are TRBV4-3 and TRBJ2-1; 11 bases are a match to TRBD1. In germline, CDR1 is LGHNA, CDR2 YSLEER. The junction had 5 bases not matched to a gene; V was cut back by 0 bases and J by 7 bases. This CDR3 region has 16 residues. CDR3: CASSQDRTGGWNEQFF. DNA of the CDR3: TGCGCCAGCAGCCAAGATAGGACAGGGGGCTGGAATGAGCAGTTCTTC.

This sequence joins TRBV10-3 and TRBJ1-5; D not resolved. The CDR3 covers 14 residues. Germline loops: CDR1 ENHRY, CDR2 SYGVKD. V was cut by 3 bases and J by 1 base, with 7 bases left in between. CDR3: CAISDSDSNQPQHF. The CDR3 nucleotides read TGTGCCATCAGTGATAGCGACAGCAATCAGCCCCAGCATTTT.

V gene TRBV18 combines with J gene TRBJ2-2, with a possible D match to TRBD1 (6 bases). The CDR3 is 18 residues long. Looked up from germline, CDR1 is KGHSH and CDR2 is LQKENI. Trimming shortened V by 3 bases and J by 7 bases, and 24 bases separated the two germline ends. The CDR3 bases are TGTGCCAGCTCACCCAGAGCCCAGGGGACCAGTGCGAGCGGGGAGCTGTTTTTT. Its translation: CASSPRAQGTSASGELFF.

V usage is TRBV6-5 and J usage is TRBJ2-2, with D unclear. V was shortened by 2 bases and J by 5 bases, with 6 bases between the two germline ends. The CDR3 length is 13 residues. Germline CDR1 MNHEY, CDR2 SVGAGI. CDR3 sequence: CASSYGETGELFF. The CDR3 DNA sequence: TGTGCCAGCAGTTACGGCGAAACCGGGGAGCTGTTTTTT.

The gene calls are TRBV29-1 and TRBJ1-5, with D possibly being TRBD1 (5 bases). V was trimmed by 4 bases and J by 3 bases, leaving 10 bases between them. The CDR3 length is 13 residues. Germline V CDR1 and CDR2: SQVTM, ANQGSEA. CDR3 DNA: TGCAGCGTTGCGCCGGGGGACAATCAGCCCCAGCATTTT. This codes for CSVAPGDNQPQHF.

Here the CDR3 DNA reads TGTGCCAGCAGCCGGTTCGGGACCGGGGGGCCAGATACGCAGTATTTT. Its protein is CASSRFGTGGPDTQYF. The V and J genes are TRBV7-9 and TRBJ2-3; D may be TRBD2 (7 bases). Between the trimmed V and J ends, which lost 5 bases and 4 bases, there was a span of 19 bases. The CDR3 is 16 residues long. CDR1 and CDR2 (germline): SEHNR, FQNEAQ (reference sequence).

This sequence joins TRBV6-5 and TRBJ1-3; D is uncertain. The CDR3 runs 15 residues. The V gene lost 4 bases and the J gene lost 8 bases, with 18 bases spanning the gap. CDR1 MNHEY and CDR2 SVGAGI come from the germline V gene. For the CDR3, the DNA is TGTGCCAGCAGTTCCCCCGCTAAGGGCGGGTACACCATATATTTT. Its protein product is CASSSPAKGGYTIYF.

The genes are TRBV27 and TRBJ2-7; D possibly corresponds to TRBD1 (6 bases). The V gene's germline CDR1 is MNHEY and CDR2 SMNVEV (reference sequence). Trimming removed 6 bases at V and 2 bases at J, with 14 bases between. This CDR3 contains 14 residues. DNA of the CDR3: TGTGCCAGCAGCCCGCTAGGGGGTCCCTACGAGCAGTACGTC. Encoded protein: CASSPLGGPYEQYV.

This clone appeared a few times. This chain links TRBV6-2 or TRBV6-3 with TRBJ1-1, with D unclear. V was shortened by 2 bases and J by 1 base, with 11 bases between the two germline ends. Germline CDR1 is MNHEY and CDR2 is SVGEGT. There are 15 residues in the CDR3. This CDR3 reads CASSYPGRRNTEAFF. CDR3 nucleotides: TGTGCCAGCAGTTACCCTGGACGGAGGAACACTGAAGCTTTCTTT.

This chain connects TRBV7-9 to TRBJ1-3; D not resolved. V was clipped by 5 bases and J by 2 bases, with 10 bases between them. This CDR3 has 14 amino acids. CDR1 and CDR2 (germline): SEHNR, FQNEAQ (reference sequence). The CDR3 DNA is TGTGCCAGCAGCCGGGTCTCTACTGGAAACACCATATATTTT. This sequence encodes CASSRVSTGNTIYF.

A single count supports this clone. The rearrangement joins TRBV10-3 to TRBJ1-1, with a possible D match to TRBD1 (6 bases). V shed 3 bases and J shed 4 bases, with 15 bases lying between them. The CDR3 has 15 residues. The germline V gene encodes CDR1 ENHRY and CDR2 SYGVKD. CDR3 amino acids: CAISEGGAGSTEAFF. The DNA of the CDR3 is TGTGCCATCAGTGAAGGGGGGGCAGGGAGCACTGAAGCTTTCTTT.

The CDR3 region is CASSQDGGAGGLQETQYF. The DNA for the CDR3 is TGTGCCAGCAGCCAAGATGGGGGTGCGGGAGGGCTCCAAGAGACCCAGTACTTC. This chain uses TRBV3-1 (or the pseudogene TRBV3-2) with TRBJ2-5; 9 nucleotides match TRBD2. Germline-derived CDR1 and CDR2 are LGHDT and YNNKEL (reference sequence). V shed 0 bases, J shed 1 base, and the junction held 9 bases outside the gene matches. The CDR3 extends over 18 amino acids.

This chain uses TRBV12-3 or TRBV12-4 with TRBJ2-2, with D uncertain. This CDR3 is 13 amino acids long. V was clipped by 3 bases and J by 3 bases, with 5 bases between them. The CDR3 sequence: CASSLTYTGELFF. The CDR3 DNA follows: TGTGCCAGCAGTTTGACGTACACCGGGGAGCTGTTTTTT.

The chain employs TRBV6-6 and TRBJ1-5, with 7 bases fitting TRBD1. The length of the CDR3 is 15 residues. CDR1 is MNHNY and CDR2 is SVGAGI in the germline V gene (reference sequence). V was pared by 6 bases and J by 0 bases, with 5 bases of the junction left unmatched. CDR3 in amino acids: CASSDRVNSNQPQHF. CDR3 DNA sequence: TGTGCCAGCAGCGACAGGGTAAATAGCAATCAGCCCCAGCATTTT.

The chain joins TRBV7-2 to TRBJ1-3; 10 bases line up with TRBD1. The CDR3 contains 17 residues. CDR1 is SGHTA and CDR2 is FQGNSA in the germline V gene. With 1 base clipped from V and 5 bases from J, the junction kept 8 bases outside the gene matches. CDR3 protein: CASSLVIGDRGRNTIYF. CDR3 in DNA: TGTGCCAGCAGCTTAGTGATTGGGGACAGGGGTAGAAACACCATATATTTT.

The genes are TRBV11-3 and TRBJ1-1, with 9 bases that match TRBD1. After removal of 4 bases from V and 10 bases from J, the junction contained 7 bases not matched to a gene. Germline lookup yields CDR1 SGHNT and CDR2 YENEEA. There are 13 residues in the CDR3. CDR3 amino acids: CASSSGTGWVAFF. CDR3 DNA: TGTGCCAGCAGCTCCGGGACAGGGTGGGTAGCTTTCTTT.

The J gene is TRBJ2-1, the V gene TRBV7-3; tentative D call: TRBD1 (7 bases). V lost 5 bases and J 1 base, leaving 15 bases between the germline ends. Germline V CDR1 and CDR2: SGHTA, FQGTGA. The length of the CDR3 is 16 residues. The CDR3 region has the DNA TGTGCCAGCAGCCCCGCACAGGGGAGGTCCTACAATGAGCAGTTCTTC. It specifies CASSPAQGRSYNEQFF.

The chain employs TRBV6-2 or TRBV6-3 and TRBJ2-3; tentative D call: TRBD2 (5 bases). Deletions cut 4 bases from V and 3 bases from J, with 8 bases between. From germline, CDR1 is MNHEY and CDR2 SVGEGT. This CDR3 region has 13 residues. The CDR3 region has the DNA TGTGCCAGCAGTTCGGCGGGTACAGATACGCAGTATTTT. Its protein product is CASSSAGTDTQYF.

The chain joins TRBV19 to TRBJ1-2, with D perhaps TRBD1 (6 bases). V dropped 4 bases and J dropped 4 bases, with 13 bases sitting between them. Germline CDR1 is LNHDA and CDR2 is SQIVND (reference sequence). The CDR3 has 14 amino acids. CDR3 DNA: TGTGCCAGTAGTACCGATTGGACAGCCTATGGCTACACCTTC. Translating it yields CASSTDWTAYGYTF. Full variable domain (missing parts from reference TRBV19 and TRBJ1-2): DGGITQSPKYLFRKEGQNVTLSCEQNLNHDAMYWYRQDPGQGLRLIYYSQIVNDFQKGDIAEGYSVSREKKESFPLTVTSAQKNPTAFYLCASSTDWTAYGYTFGSGTRLTVV.

The chain employs TRBV5-1 and TRBJ1-4, with 7 bases lining up with TRBD1. J lost 8 bases, V lost 5 bases, and 9 bases had no gene match. This CDR3 contains 14 residues. CDR1 SGHRS and CDR2 YFSETQ come from the germline V gene. CDR3 DNA sequence: TGCGCCAGCAGATCAGGGGGGGTAGGAGAAAAACTGTTTTTT. This encodes CASRSGGVGEKLFF.

The rearrangement joins TRBV6-2 or TRBV6-3 to TRBJ1-5, with 10 nucleotides matching TRBD1. The CDR3 has 17 residues. V shed 5 bases, J shed 0 bases, and the junction held 7 bases outside the gene matches. Germline-derived CDR1 and CDR2 are MNHEY and SVGEGT. CDR3 residues: CASSQYDRGLSNQPQHF. For the CDR3, the DNA is TGTGCCAGCAGTCAATACGACAGGGGGCTTAGCAATCAGCCCCAGCATTTT.

This clone turned up a few times. This CDR3 is CASSITRNTEAFF. The CDR3 region has the DNA TGTGCCAGTAGTATCACCAGGAACACTGAAGCTTTCTTT. The rearrangement uses TRBV19 and TRBJ1-1; D is uncertain. This CDR3 has 13 residues. Germline lookup yields CDR1 LNHDA and CDR2 SQIVND (reference sequence). Trimming took off 3 bases at V and 1 base at J, with 6 bases between the two ends.

V is TRBV19 and J is TRBJ1-4; D not resolved. The germline CDR1 and CDR2 sequences are LNHDA and SQIVND (reference sequence). CDR3 length: 16 amino acids. The V end was cut by 0 bases, the J end by 0 bases, with 8 bases between. This CDR3 is CASSIDYRATNEKLFF. The CDR3 DNA sequence: TGTGCCAGTAGTATAGACTACAGAGCAACTAATGAAAAACTGTTTTTT.

The genes are TRBV7-6 and TRBJ2-5, with 7 bases fitting TRBD2. CDR1 and CDR2 (germline): SGHVS, FNYEAQ. V was clipped by 4 bases and J by 2 bases; unmatched bases: 1. The CDR3 is 13 amino acids. The CDR3 DNA sequence: TGTGCCAGCAGCTCGGGACTACAAGAGACCCAGTACTTC. It encodes CASSSGLQETQYF.

The chain employs TRBV19 and TRBJ1-4; D is unresolved. The CDR3 has 14 residues. The germline V and J ends were trimmed by 4 bases and 4 bases, with 10 bases remaining between them. The V gene's germline CDR1 is LNHDA and CDR2 SQIVND (reference sequence). CDR3 DNA sequence: TGTGCCAGTAGTAAGCTCGGGATTAATGAAAAACTGTTTTTT. This translates into CASSKLGINEKLFF.

This chain joins TRBV5-4 and TRBJ2-2, with D unresolved. Germline values: CDR1 SGHNT, CDR2 YYREEE (reference sequence). V lost 5 bases, J lost 1 base, and 3 bases lay in between. This CDR3 has 12 residues. CDR3 amino acids: CASRENTGELFF. DNA of the CDR3: TGTGCCAGCAGGGAGAACACCGGGGAGCTGTTTTTT. The variable domain in full, completed from reference TRBV5-4 and TRBJ2-2, reads ETGVTQSPTHLIKTRGQQVTLRCSSQSGHNTVSWYQQALGQGPQFIFQYYREEENGRGNFPPRFSGLQFPNYSSELNVNALELDDSALYLCASRENTGELFFGEGSRLTVL.

This clone was found once. The genes are TRBV6-4 and TRBJ2-7, with 11 nucleotides matching TRBD2. Germline V gives CDR1 MRHNA, CDR2 SNTAGT. The trim removed 6 bases at V and 2 bases at J, leaving 18 bases unmatched. The CDR3 spans 19 residues. This CDR3 is CASRLRVISGRAPPYEQYV. As DNA, the CDR3 is TGTGCCAGCAGGTTGAGGGTGATTAGCGGGAGGGCCCCTCCCTACGAGCAGTACGTC.